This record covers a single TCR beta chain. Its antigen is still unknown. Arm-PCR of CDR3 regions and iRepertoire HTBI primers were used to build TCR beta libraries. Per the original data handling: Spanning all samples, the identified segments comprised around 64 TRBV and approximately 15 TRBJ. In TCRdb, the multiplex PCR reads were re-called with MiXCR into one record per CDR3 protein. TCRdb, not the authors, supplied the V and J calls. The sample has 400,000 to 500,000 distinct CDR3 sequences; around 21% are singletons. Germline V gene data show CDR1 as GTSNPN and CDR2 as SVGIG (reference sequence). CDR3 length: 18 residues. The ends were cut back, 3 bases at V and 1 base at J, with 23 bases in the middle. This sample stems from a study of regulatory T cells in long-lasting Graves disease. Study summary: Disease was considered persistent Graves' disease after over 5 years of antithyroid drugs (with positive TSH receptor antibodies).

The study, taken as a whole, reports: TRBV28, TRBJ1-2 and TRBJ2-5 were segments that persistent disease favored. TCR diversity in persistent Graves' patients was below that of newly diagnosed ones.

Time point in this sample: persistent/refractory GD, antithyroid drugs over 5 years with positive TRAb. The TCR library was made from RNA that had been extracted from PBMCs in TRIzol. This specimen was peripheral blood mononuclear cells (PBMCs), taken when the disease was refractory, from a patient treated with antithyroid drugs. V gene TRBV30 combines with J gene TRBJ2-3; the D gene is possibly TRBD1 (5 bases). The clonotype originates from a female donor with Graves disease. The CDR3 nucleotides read TGTGCCTGGAGCGTCTTCGGGCTTACAGGTCGTGGCACAGATACGCAGTATTTT. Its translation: CAWSVFGLTGRGTDTQYF.